This T cell receptor beta chain emerged from a study of T cell responses to AZD1222 COVID-19 vaccine. Profiling relied on immunoSEQ multiplex PCR, and the TCRdb table lists in-frame clones only, not all of them. Here the sample spans approximately 110,000 clones, roughly 89% being singletons. Points on this clone: The antigen remains unidentified.

Overall study findings and caveats: Vaccine-associated CD4 TCRs spanned spike, dominant at 160-218 and 743-854. Regions left unmutated in variants are reportedly the target of nearly half of spike-specific TCRs. White British ancestry dominated among donors, who included more females, and clonal diversity was possibly underestimated.

This receptor was taken from an adult who received the AZD1222 COVID-19 vaccine. Sequenced here: peripheral blood, sampled 28 days after the second AZD1222 dose.

The CDR3 is CATSGTVGTRREGRGNEQFF. The CDR3 DNA sequence: TGTGCCACCAGTGGAACTGTGGGTACCAGACGGGAGGGCCGTGGTAATGAGCAGTTCTTC. This chain connects TRBV24-1 to TRBJ2-1; 8 nucleotides match TRBD2. Germline CDR1 and CDR2: KGHDR and SFDVKD. The CDR3 loop spans 20 amino acids. V dropped 5 bases and J dropped 7; count of bases not matched to a gene: 24.